The clone carrying this T cell receptor beta chain has more than one count but fewer than ten. Its matching antigen is unknown. V was pared by 0 bases and J by 6 bases, with 8 bases between. The CDR3 length is 14 residues. CDR1 LNHNV and CDR2 YYDKDF come from the germline V gene (reference sequence). Each CDR3 protein is one row after TCRdb ran MiXCR on the 5' RACE reads. This table has 50,000 to 80,000 distinct CDR3 sequences, just under 5% appearing once. The data stem from a study of early T cells in non-severe SARS-CoV-2 infection. General study points: VDJdb matches were skewed toward anti-spike CD8 T cell responses.

The clonotype originates from an adult who was a healthcare worker with PCR-confirmed SARS-CoV-2 infection or an uninfected control (not recorded which). The chain has TRBV15 and TRBJ2-2, with no clear D. Material: whole blood. CDR3 residues: CATSRDKGPGELFF. The CDR3 coding sequence is TGTGCCACCAGCAGAGATAAAGGACCCGGGGAGCTGTTTTTT.